Detailed here is one T cell receptor (beta chain). Antigen: not known. The CDR3 sequence is 15 residues long. Between the trimmed V and J ends, which lost 3 bases and 4 bases, there was a span of 19 bases. The germline gives CDR1 DFQATT, CDR2 SNEGSKA (reference sequence). A quantity of about 0.5 to 1 ug RNA underwent reverse transcription using random hexamers. TCR beta CDR3 was amplified by immunoSEQ covering 54 Vbeta and 13 Jbeta. TCRdb used MiXCR to reprocess the immunoSEQ multiplex PCR reads, holding one entry per CDR3 protein. Of about 120,000 distinct CDR3 sequences in the sample, 85% to 95% were seen once. The data are from a study of CD8 T cells in Susac syndrome. General study points: TCR sequencing and HLA analysis covered a relatively small number of individuals.

The chain is built from TRBV20-1 and TRBJ2-7; D is unresolved. The source is a human donor in good health. The sequencing sample was made of CD8+ T cells from PBMCs. CDR3 region: CSARVLGGHRYEQYF. DNA for the CDR3: TGCAGTGCTAGGGTTCTGGGCGGTCACCGGTACGAGCAGTACTTC.